These T cell receptor beta chains were read from a single sample in a study of graft-versus-host responses after intestinal transplantation. Some clones are missing from TCRdb's copy, which holds only in-frame ones; the method was immunoSEQ multiplex PCR. The sample lists fewer than 70,000 clones, 92% seen once, with around 7.1% in the top ten. The input for sequencing was bone marrow, taken approximately 700 days after intestinal transplantation. The receptor source for this set is a human patient who received an intestinal transplant, so some T cells may come from the graft donor. CDR3s include the opening cysteine and the closing phenylalanine or tryptophan. D genes are given only for firm matches. The size field is filled for only some rows; it gives once, few, many or a size class.

TRBV5-1	NA	TRBJ2-1	TRBD1	CASSLTGQGLGNEQFF	TGCGCCAGCAGCTTGACTGGACAGGGGCTGGGAAATGAGCAGTTCTTC
TRBV5-1	once	TRBJ2-6	NA	CASSLGGSGANVLTF	TGCGCCAGCAGCTTGGGGGGTTCTGGGGCCAACGTCCTGACTTTC
TRBV5-4	NA	TRBJ2-3	NA	CASSPAGQGRHTQYF	TGTGCCAGCAGCCCGGCGGGCCAGGGGAGACATACGCAGTATTTT
TRBV9	NA	TRBJ2-1	NA	CASSVGSDPPEQFF	TGTGCCAGCAGCGTAGGGTCAGACCCTCCTGAGCAGTTCTTC
TRBV2	NA	TRBJ1-6	NA	CASSGWGGANSPLHF	TGTGCCAGCAGTGGTTGGGGGGGAGCTAATTCACCCCTCCACTTT
TRBV11-2	NA	TRBJ1-1	NA	CASSLSQNTEAFF	TGTGCCAGCAGCTTAAGTCAGAACACTGAAGCTTTCTTT
TRBV7-3	NA	TRBJ1-2	NA	CASSLGEMRGYTF	TGTGCCAGCAGCTTAGGCGAGATGAGAGGCTACACCTTC
TRBV5-4	NA	TRBJ2-1	NA	CASSTRTSYNEQFF	TGTGCCAGCAGCACAAGGACTTCCTACAATGAGCAGTTCTTC
TRBV5-1	NA	TRBJ1-2	NA	CASSLFGEDYTF	TGCGCCAGCAGCTTGTTCGGTGAGGACTACACCTTC
TRBV18	NA	TRBJ1-3	NA	CASSPGGGNTIYF	TGTGCCAGCTCACCGGGGGGCGGAAACACCATATATTTT
TRBV19	NA	TRBJ2-1	NA	CASSIDRRLAYYNEQFF	TGTGCCAGTAGTATAGATCGTCGGCTAGCGTATTACAATGAGCAGTTCTTC
TRBV19	NA	TRBJ2-5	NA	CASSISQSETQYF	TGTGCCAGTAGTATAAGCCAGTCGGAGACCCAGTACTTC
TRBV19	NA	TRBJ1-5	TRBD1	CASSIRGGQDNQPQHF	TGTGCCAGTAGTATCAGGGGTGGACAGGACAATCAGCCCCAGCATTTT
TRBV7-9	NA	TRBJ2-7	NA	CASTLAGTQPYEQYF	TGTGCCAGCACCCTAGCTGGGACACAACCCTACGAGCAGTACTTC
TRBV6-5	NA	TRBJ2-7	NA	CASSYSSGHEQYF	TGTGCCAGCAGTTACTCGTCAGGTCACGAGCAGTACTTC
TRBV2	NA	TRBJ1-4	NA	CASSDGGPPGELFF	TGTGCCAGCAGTGATGGGGGCCCCCCCGGAGAACTGTTTTTT
TRBV4-1	once	TRBJ1-6	TRBD1	CASSHRGTGEGSPLHF	TGCGCCAGCAGCCATCGCGGGACAGGGGAAGGTTCACCCCTCCACTTT
TRBV5-4	NA	TRBJ2-5	NA	CASSLEPYARAEGETQYF	TGTGCCAGCAGCTTGGAGCCCTACGCCAGGGCCGAGGGAGAGACCCAGTACTTC
TRBV27	NA	TRBJ1-2	TRBD1	CASTSTGGTGNYGYTF	TGTGCCAGCACCTCAACCGGCGGGACAGGGAACTATGGCTACACCTTC
TRBV4-2	NA	TRBJ1-4	NA	CASSQATNEKLFF	TGTGCCAGCAGCCAAGCAACTAATGAAAAACTGTTTTTT
TRBV11-2	NA	TRBJ2-7	NA	CASSPRDPFYEQYF	TGTGCCAGCAGCCCCCGGGACCCCTTCTACGAGCAGTACTTC
TRBV10-2	NA	TRBJ2-3	TRBD1	CATKQGAGTDTQYF	TGCGCCACGAAACAGGGGGCCGGTACAGATACGCAGTATTTT
TRBV4-1	NA	TRBJ2-1	NA	CASSQPRGYEQFF	TGCGCCAGCAGCCAACCTAGGGGTTACGAGCAGTTCTTC
TRBV5-1	NA	TRBJ2-2	TRBD2	CASGWDYQTGELFF	TGCGCCAGCGGTTGGGACTACCAGACCGGGGAGCTGTTTTTT
TRBV9	NA	TRBJ2-1	NA	CASSVDWNDNEQFF	TGTGCCAGCAGCGTAGATTGGAACGACAATGAGCAGTTCTTC
TRBV7-9	NA	TRBJ2-7	NA	CASSLASRVVYEQYF	TGTGCCAGCAGCTTAGCGAGCAGGGTCGTATACGAGCAGTACTTC
TRBV5-1	NA	TRBJ2-2	NA	CASSLGTEDTGELFF	TGCGCCAGCAGCTTGGGGACCGAAGACACCGGGGAGCTGTTTTTT
TRBV10-3	once	TRBJ1-2	NA	CAISESGWRGPYGYTF	TGTGCCATCAGTGAGTCTGGTTGGAGAGGGCCCTATGGCTACACCTTC
TRBV13	NA	TRBJ2-1	NA	CASSSTTGTEQFF	TGTGCCAGCAGCTCCACCACGGGTACTGAGCAGTTCTTC
TRBV2	NA	TRBJ2-5	NA	CASSELTRSFETQYF	TGTGCCAGCAGTGAATTGACTAGAAGCTTTGAGACCCAGTACTTC
TRBV10-3	NA	TRBJ2-7	NA	CAITDGPYEQYF	TGTGCCATCACCGACGGACCCTACGAGCAGTACTTC
TRBV6-1	NA	TRBJ1-2	NA	CASNPDQGYTF	TGTGCCAGCAACCCCGACCAAGGCTACACCTTC
TRBV18	few	TRBJ2-7	TRBD1	CASSPPGTGAYEQYF	TGTGCCAGCTCACCACCGGGGACAGGGGCATACGAGCAGTACTTC
TRBV30	NA	TRBJ2-4	TRBD2	CAWGPGGDPNIQYF	TGTGCCTGGGGTCCCGGGGGGGACCCAAACATTCAGTACTTC
TRBV5-6	NA	TRBJ1-2	NA	CASSLTGRAHGYTF	TGTGCCAGCAGCCTCACTGGACGGGCCCATGGCTACACCTTC
TRBV15	NA	TRBJ2-4	NA	CATSRDDGLLAKNIQYF	TGTGCCACCAGCAGAGATGATGGCTTACTAGCCAAAAACATTCAGTACTTC
TRBV6-5	NA	TRBJ1-2	NA	CASSGGDYGYTF	TGTGCCAGCAGTGGGGGCGACTATGGCTACACCTTC
TRBV7-9	NA	TRBJ1-1	NA	CASSRSDNTEAFF	TGTGCCAGCAGCCGGTCCGATAACACTGAAGCTTTCTTT
TRBV14	once	TRBJ2-3	NA	CASSQDHVFPSTDTQYF	TGTGCCAGCAGCCAAGATCATGTGTTCCCAAGCACAGATACGCAGTATTTT
TRBV25-1	NA	TRBJ2-1	TRBD1	CASSDGRGSIRDEQFF	TGTGCCAGCAGTGACGGCAGGGGGTCAATTAGGGATGAGCAGTTCTTC
TRBV29-1	NA	TRBJ2-7	NA	CSVVILGTHEQYF	TGCAGCGTTGTTATTCTCGGGACCCACGAGCAGTACTTC
TRBV9	NA	TRBJ1-1	TRBD1	CASSVAGGGTNTEAFF	TGTGCCAGCAGCGTAGCAGGGGGCGGGACGAACACTGAAGCTTTCTTT
TRBV6-5	NA	TRBJ2-2	NA	CASTSQTGTGELFF	TGTGCCAGCACATCCCAAACGGGCACCGGGGAGCTGTTTTTT